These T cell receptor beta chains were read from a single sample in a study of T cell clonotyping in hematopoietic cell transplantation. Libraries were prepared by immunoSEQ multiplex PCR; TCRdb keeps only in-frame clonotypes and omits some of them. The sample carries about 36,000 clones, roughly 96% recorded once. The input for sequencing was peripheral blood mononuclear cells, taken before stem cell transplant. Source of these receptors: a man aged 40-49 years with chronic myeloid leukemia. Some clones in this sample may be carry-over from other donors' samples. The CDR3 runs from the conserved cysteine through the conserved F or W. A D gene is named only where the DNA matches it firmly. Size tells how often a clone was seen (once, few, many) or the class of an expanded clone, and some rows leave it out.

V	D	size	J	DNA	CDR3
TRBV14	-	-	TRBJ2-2	TGTGCCAGCAGCCAAAGCCGGGGGTACACCGGGGAGCTGTTTTTT	CASSQSRGYTGELFF
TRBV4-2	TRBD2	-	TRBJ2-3	TGTGCCAGCAGCCAAGTCGAGCGGGGGGGTCAAGATACGCAGTATTTT	CASSQVERGGQDTQYF
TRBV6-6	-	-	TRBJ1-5	TGTGCCAGCAGTTACTCAGGACCTGACGGGCCCCAGCATTTT	CASSYSGPDGPQHF
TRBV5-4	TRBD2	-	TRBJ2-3	TGTGCCAGCAGCTTATTACTAGCGGGGGCCGGGGGTACGCAGTATTTT	CASSLLLAGAGGTQYF
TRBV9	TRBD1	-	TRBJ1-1	TGTGCCAGCAGCCCCCAGGGGGCCCGCACTGAAGCTTTCTTT	CASSPQGARTEAFF
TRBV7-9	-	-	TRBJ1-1	TGTGCCAGCAGCTTAGGAACACCAGGGACTGAAGCTTTCTTT	CASSLGTPGTEAFF
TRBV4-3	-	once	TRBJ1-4	TGCGCCAGCAGCCAAGAGTTCGCAACTAATGAAAAACTGTTTTTT	CASSQEFATNEKLFF
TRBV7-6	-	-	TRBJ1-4	TGTGCCAGCAGCTTAGAAATGGGATTTGGGGAAAAACTGTTTTTT	CASSLEMGFGEKLFF
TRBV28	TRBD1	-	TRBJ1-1	TGTGCCAGCAGTCGCCCGACAGGGCTCTCGAACACTGAAGCTTTCTTT	CASSRPTGLSNTEAFF
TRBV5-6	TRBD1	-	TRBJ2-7	TGTGCCAGCAGCTTGTTCGTGGAGGGGACAGGGAGATACGAGCAGTACTTC	CASSLFVEGTGRYEQYF
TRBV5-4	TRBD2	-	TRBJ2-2	TGTGCCAGCAGCTTGCTTTCTTTTGGGGTAGCGGGAACCGGGGAGCTGTTTTTT	CASSLLSFGVAGTGELFF
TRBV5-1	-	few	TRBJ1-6	TGCGCCAGCAGCTTCACCGGGGATTCACCCCTCCACTTT	CASSFTGDSPLHF
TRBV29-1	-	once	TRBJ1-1	TGCAGCGCACGGACGGACATGAACACTGAAGCTTTCTTT	CSARTDMNTEAFF
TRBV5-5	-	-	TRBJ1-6	TGTGCCAGCAGCTTTGGAGGACAGACGGTTAGAGATTCACCCCTCCACTTT	CASSFGGQTVRDSPLHF
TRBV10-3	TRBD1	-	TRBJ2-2	TGTGCCACCACCCAGGGGGCCCTCTTCGGGGAGCTGTTTTTT	CATTQGALFGELFF
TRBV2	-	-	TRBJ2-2	TGTGCCAGCAGTTGGGAGAACACCGGGGAGCTGTTTTTT	CASSWENTGELFF
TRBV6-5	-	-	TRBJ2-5	TGTGCCAGCAAAGAGGCGGGGGCTCAAGAGACCCAGTACTTC	CASKEAGAQETQYF
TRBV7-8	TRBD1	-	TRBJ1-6	TGTGCCAGCAGCTTACTTGGGACAGGGGATTCACCCCTCCACTTT	CASSLLGTGDSPLHF
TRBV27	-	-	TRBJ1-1	TGTGCCAGCAGTTCTCTCGCAGGGACGGTGAACACTGAAGCTTTCTTT	CASSSLAGTVNTEAFF
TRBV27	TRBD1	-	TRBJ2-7	TGTGCCAGCAGTTTAGTATCGACAGGGGACGAGCAGAACTTC	CASSLVSTGDEQNF
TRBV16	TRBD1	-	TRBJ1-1	TGTGCCAGCAGCCAGGGGACAGGGGGCACTGAAGCTTTCTTT	CASSQGTGGTEAFF
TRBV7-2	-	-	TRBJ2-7	TGTGCCAGCAGCTTAGAAGTACAGCGCTCCTACGAGCAGTACTTC	CASSLEVQRSYEQYF
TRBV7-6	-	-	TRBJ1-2	TGTGCCAGCAGCTTAACTCGGGGGGCAATCAATGGCTACACCTTC	CASSLTRGAINGYTF
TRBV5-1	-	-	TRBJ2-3	TGCGCCAGCAGCTTGGAGGGCAGGGGTTCAACAGATACGCAGTATTTT	CASSLEGRGSTDTQYF
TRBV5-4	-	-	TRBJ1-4	TGTGCCAGCAGCTTGGCCCTTGGCGGGAATGAAAAACTGTTTTTT	CASSLALGGNEKLFF
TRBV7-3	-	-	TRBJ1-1	TGTGCCAGCAGCTTGGGGGTGCGCGCTGAAGCTTTCTTT	CASSLGVRAEAFF
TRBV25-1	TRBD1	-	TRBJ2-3	TGTGCCAGCACCTCCCGGGACAGGCATTCAGATACGCAGTATTTT	CASTSRDRHSDTQYF
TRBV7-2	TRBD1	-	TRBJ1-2	TGTGCCAGCAGTAGACAGGGAGCTAACTATGGCTACACCTTC	CASSRQGANYGYTF
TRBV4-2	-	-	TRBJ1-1	TGTGCCAGCAGCCAAGATTGGGGGGGGGCTGAAGCTTTCTTT	CASSQDWGGAEAFF
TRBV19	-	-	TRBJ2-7	TGTGCCAGTAGTATCCAGGAGGGGGCTGGGGGCGAGCAGTACTTC	CASSIQEGAGGEQYF
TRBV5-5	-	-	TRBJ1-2	TGTGCCAGCAGCCTCGCCTCGGGGTCCAACTATGGCTACACCTTC	CASSLASGSNYGYTF
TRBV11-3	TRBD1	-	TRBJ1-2	TGTGCCAGCAGCTACCCGGGACAGGGGGCTCCTGGCTACACCTTC	CASSYPGQGAPGYTF
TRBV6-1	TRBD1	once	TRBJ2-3	TGTGCCAGCATCCCCGGACAGGGAGAGACAGATACGCAGTATTTT	CASIPGQGETDTQYF
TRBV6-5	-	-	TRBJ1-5	TGTGCCAGCAGCCTTGACACGATCAGCCCCCAGCATTTT	CASSLDTISPQHF
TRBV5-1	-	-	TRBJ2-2	TGCGCCAGCAGCTTGGTACAGGGCGACACCGGGGAGCTGTTTTTT	CASSLVQGDTGELFF
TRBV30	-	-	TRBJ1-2	TGTGCCTGGAGTTGGGGGGACTATGGCTACACCTTC	CAWSWGDYGYTF
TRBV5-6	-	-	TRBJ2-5	TGTGCCAGCAGCCCTATGGACTGGCGGAGGAGAGAGACCCAGTACTTC	CASSPMDWRRRETQYF
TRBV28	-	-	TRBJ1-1	TGTGCCAGCAGCCGGAGGGGGTACACTGAAGCTTTCTTT	CASSRRGYTEAFF
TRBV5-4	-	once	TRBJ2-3	TGTGCCAGCAGCTTGGCCGGTTCGCGGAGTTTCACAGATACGCAGTATTTT	CASSLAGSRSFTDTQYF
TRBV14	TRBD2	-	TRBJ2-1	TGTGCCAGCAGCCACAGCGGTCGGGGGGGCTACAATGAGCAGTTCTTC	CASSHSGRGGYNEQFF
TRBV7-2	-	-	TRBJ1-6	TGTGCCAGCAACCCAGGTACAGCGAGGGGTTATAATTCACCCCTCCACTTT	CASNPGTARGYNSPLHF
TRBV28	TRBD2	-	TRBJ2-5	TGTGCCAGCAGTTTAAGGCTAGCGGGAGGCGGGACCCAGTACTTC	CASSLRLAGGGTQYF
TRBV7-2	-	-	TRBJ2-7	TGTGCCAGCAGCTTATATTCGGACGAGCAGTACTTC	CASSLYSDEQYF
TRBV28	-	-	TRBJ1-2	TGTGCCAGCAATCGCCCTGGGGCAGGGTACTATGGCTACACCTTC	CASNRPGAGYYGYTF
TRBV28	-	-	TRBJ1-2	TGTGCCAGCAGGTGGGGGGCGACCGGAGTGTGGTATGGCTACACCTTC	CASRWGATGVWYGYTF
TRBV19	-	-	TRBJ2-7	TGTGCCAGTAGTTCCGGACAGACGTACGAGCAGTACTTC	CASSSGQTYEQYF
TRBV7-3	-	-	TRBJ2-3	TGTGCCAGCTCCCTTTCAGGATTTAGCACAGATACGCAGTATTTT	CASSLSGFSTDTQYF
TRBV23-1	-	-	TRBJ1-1	TGCGCCGGAAAGACCGGCAGGGGAAGAAACACTGAAGCTTTCTTT	CAGKTGRGRNTEAFF
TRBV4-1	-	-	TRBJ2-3	TGCGCCAGCAGCCAAGTAGGGCAGCAAGATACGCAGTATTTT	CASSQVGQQDTQYF
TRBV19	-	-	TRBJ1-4	TGTGCCAGTAGGACGCGTTCCGGGGCGAATGAAAAACTGTTTTTT	CASRTRSGANEKLFF
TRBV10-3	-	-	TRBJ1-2	TGTGCCATCACCGAGGGGTCCTATGGCTACACCTTC	CAITEGSYGYTF